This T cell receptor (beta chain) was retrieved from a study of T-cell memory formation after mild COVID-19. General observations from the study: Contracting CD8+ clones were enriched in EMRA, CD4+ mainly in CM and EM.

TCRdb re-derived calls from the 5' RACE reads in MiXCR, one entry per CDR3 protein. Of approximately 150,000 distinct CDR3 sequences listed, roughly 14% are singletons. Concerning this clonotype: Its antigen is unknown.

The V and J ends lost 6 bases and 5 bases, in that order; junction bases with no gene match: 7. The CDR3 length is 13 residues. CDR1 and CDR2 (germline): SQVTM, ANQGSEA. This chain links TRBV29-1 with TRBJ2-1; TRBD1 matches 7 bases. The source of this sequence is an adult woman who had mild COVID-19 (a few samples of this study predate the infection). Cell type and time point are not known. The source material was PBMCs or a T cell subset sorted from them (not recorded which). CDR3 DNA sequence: TGCAGCGTCTACAGGGGTTTAGACAATGAGCAGTTCTTC. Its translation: CSVYRGLDNEQFF.